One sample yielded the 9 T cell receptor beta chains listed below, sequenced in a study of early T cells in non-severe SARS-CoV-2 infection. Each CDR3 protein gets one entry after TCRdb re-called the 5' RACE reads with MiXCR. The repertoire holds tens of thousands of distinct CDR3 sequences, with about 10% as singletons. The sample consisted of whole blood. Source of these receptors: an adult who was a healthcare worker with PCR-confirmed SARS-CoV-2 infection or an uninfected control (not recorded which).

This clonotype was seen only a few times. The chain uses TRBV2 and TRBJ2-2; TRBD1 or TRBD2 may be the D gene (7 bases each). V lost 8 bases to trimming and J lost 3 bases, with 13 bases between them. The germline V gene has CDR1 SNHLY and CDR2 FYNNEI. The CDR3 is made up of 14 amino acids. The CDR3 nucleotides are TGTGCCAGCGGGAGGGGGCGCTACACCGGGGAGCTGTTTTTT. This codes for CASGRGRYTGELFF.

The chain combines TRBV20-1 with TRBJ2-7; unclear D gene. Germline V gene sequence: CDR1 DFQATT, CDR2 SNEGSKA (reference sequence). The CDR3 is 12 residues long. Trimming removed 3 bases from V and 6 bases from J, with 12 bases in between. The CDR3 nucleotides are TGCAGTGCTAGTTTTCCCAAGCCCGAGCAGTACTTC. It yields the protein CSASFPKPEQYF.

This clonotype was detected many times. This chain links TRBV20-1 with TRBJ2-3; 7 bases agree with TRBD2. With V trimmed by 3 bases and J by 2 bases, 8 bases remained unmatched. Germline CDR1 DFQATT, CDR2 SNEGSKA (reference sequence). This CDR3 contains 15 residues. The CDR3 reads CSASILAVITDTQYF. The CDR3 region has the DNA TGCAGTGCTAGTATTCTAGCGGTCATCACAGATACGCAGTATTTT.

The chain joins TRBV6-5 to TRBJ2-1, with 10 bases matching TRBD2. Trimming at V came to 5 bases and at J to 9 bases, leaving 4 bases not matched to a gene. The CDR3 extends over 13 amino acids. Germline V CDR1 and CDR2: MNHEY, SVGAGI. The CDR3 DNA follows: TGTGCCAGCAGTCCAGGGACTAGCGTTGAGCAGTTCTTC. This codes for CASSPGTSVEQFF.

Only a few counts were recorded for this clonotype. The CDR3: CASSLHRTSGRRPDTQYF. In DNA form, the CDR3 reads TGTGCCAGCAGTCTCCATCGCACTAGCGGGAGACGTCCAGATACGCAGTATTTT. This chain joins TRBV28 and TRBJ2-3, with TRBD2 matching 11 bases. The CDR3 is 18 residues long. V trimming: 5 bases; J trimming: 4 bases; junction bases outside the gene matches: 14. Germline lookup yields CDR1 MDHEN and CDR2 SYDVKM.

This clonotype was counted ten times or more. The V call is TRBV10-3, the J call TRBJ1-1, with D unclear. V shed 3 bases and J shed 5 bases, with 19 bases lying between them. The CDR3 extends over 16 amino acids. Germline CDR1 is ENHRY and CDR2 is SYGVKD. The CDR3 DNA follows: TGTGCCATCAGTGACCCCGTCCGCGGGTTGGGGACTGAAGCTTTCTTT. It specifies CAISDPVRGLGTEAFF.

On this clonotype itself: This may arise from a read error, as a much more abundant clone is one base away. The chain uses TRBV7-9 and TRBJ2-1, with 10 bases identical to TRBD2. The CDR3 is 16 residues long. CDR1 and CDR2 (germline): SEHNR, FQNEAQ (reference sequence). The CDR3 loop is CASSYRGLAVDNDQFF. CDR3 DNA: TGTGCCAGCAGCTACCGAGGACTAGCGGTTGACAATGATCAGTTCTTC.

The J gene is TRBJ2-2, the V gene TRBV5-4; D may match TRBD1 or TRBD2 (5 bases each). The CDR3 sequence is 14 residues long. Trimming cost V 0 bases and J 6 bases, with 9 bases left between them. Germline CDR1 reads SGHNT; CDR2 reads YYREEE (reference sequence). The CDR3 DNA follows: TGTGCCAGCAGCTTGGAGGTGGGACCCGGGGAGCTGTTTTTT. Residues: CASSLEVGPGELFF. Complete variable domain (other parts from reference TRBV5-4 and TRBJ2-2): ETGVTQSPTHLIKTRGQQVTLRCSSQSGHNTVSWYQQALGQGPQFIFQYYREEENGRGNFPPRFSGLQFPNYSSELNVNALELDDSALYLCASSLEVGPGELFFGEGSRLTVL.

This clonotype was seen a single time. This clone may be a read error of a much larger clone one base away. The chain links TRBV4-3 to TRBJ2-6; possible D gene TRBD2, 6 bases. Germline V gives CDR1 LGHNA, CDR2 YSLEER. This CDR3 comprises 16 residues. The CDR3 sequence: CASSQEGLGGANVPTF. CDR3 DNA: TGCGCCAGCAGCCAAGAAGGGTTAGGAGGGGCCAACGTCCCGACTTTC.